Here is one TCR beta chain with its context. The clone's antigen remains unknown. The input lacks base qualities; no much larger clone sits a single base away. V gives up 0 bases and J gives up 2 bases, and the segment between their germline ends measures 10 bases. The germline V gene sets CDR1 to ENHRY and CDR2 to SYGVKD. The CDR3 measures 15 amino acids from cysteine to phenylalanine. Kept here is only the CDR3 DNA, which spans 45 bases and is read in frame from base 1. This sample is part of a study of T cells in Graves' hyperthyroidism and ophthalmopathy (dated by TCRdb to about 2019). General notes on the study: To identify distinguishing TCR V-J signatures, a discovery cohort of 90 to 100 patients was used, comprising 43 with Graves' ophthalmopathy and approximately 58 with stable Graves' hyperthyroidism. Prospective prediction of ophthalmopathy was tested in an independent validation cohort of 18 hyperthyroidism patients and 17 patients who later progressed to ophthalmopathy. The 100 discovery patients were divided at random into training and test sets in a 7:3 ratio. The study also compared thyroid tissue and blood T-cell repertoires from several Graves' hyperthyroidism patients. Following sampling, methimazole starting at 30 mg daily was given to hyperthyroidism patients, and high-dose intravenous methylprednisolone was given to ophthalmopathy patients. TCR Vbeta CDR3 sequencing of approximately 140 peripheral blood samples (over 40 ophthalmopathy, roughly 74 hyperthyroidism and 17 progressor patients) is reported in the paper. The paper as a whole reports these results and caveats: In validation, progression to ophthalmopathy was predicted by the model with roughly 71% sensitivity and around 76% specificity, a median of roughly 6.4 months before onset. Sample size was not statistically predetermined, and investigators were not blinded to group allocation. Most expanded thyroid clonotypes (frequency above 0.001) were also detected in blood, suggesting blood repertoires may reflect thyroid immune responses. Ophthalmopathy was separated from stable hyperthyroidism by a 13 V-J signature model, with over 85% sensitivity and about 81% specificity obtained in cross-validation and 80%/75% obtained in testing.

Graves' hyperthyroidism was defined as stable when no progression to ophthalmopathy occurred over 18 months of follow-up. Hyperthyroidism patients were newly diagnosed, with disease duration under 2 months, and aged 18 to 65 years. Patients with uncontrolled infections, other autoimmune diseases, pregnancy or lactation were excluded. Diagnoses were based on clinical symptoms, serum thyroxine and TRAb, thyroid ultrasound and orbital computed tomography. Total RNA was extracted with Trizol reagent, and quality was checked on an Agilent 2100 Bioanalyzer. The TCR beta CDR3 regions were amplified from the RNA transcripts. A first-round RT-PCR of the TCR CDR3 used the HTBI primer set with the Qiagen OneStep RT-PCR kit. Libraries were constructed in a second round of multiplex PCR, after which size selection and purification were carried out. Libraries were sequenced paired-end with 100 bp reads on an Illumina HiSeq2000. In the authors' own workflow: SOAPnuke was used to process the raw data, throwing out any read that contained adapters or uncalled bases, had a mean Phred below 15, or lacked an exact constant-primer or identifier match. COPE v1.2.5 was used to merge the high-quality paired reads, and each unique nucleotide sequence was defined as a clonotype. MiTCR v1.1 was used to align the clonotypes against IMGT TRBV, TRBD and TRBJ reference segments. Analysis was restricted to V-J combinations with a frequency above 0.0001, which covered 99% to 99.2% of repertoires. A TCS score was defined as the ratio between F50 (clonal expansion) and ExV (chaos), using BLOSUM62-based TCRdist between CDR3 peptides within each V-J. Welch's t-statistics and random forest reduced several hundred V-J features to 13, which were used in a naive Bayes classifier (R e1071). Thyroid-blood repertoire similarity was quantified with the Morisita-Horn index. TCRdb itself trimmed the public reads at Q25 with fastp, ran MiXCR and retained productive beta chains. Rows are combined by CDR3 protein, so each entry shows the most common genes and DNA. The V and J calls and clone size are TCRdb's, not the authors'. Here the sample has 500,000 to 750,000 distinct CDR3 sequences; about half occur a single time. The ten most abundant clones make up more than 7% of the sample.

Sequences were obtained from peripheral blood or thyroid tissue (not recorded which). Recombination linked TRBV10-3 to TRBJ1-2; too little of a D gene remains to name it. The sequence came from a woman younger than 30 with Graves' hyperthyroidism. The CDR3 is CAISESASGNYGYTF. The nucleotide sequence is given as TGTGCCATCAGTGAGTCGGCTAGCGGGAACTATGGCTACACCTTC.